This T cell receptor beta chain was identified in a study of early T cells in non-severe SARS-CoV-2 infection (TCRdb year 2021). Concerning the study at large: Because TCR sequencing was done on bulk RNA from unsorted whole blood, the alpha and beta chains could not be paired. Beyond this particular receptor, the publication reports: VDJdb matching was skewed toward anti-spike CD8 responses and likely underestimated virus-specific expansions by missing private and CD4 specificities.

A note on this clonotype: Which antigen it targets is not known. Base qualities are not recorded, but no much larger clone differs from it by a single base.

This was a case-control study nested in a cohort of healthcare workers in London, UK, who had nasopharyngeal swab PCR tests and blood samples taken every week. Healthcare workers were recruited between 23 and 31 March 2020, during the week of the UK lockdown, and were followed weekly for up to about 16 weeks. From a lookup of the germline V gene, CDR1 and CDR2 are KGHDR and SFDVKD. The V and J ends are trimmed by 8 bases and 8 bases, leaving 18 bases between them. Including the terminal cysteine and phenylalanine, the CDR3 comprises 14 residues. CDR3 DNA only is kept here, 42 bases in frame from base 1. Library construction relied on 5' RACE. Sequencing relied on a NextSeq 500. In the TCR library protocol, unique molecular identifiers were attached to individual cDNA molecules to correct for PCR bias and sequencing error. TCR alpha and beta chains were both sequenced, and the abundances of alpha and beta sequences in each sample were closely correlated with each other. In the source study's methods: V gene, J gene and CDR3 annotation of TCR sequences was performed with Decombinator V4. TCRs were defined as expanded if a significant change between any two time points was detected under a Poisson model with p below 0.0001. TCR abundances were normalised to the total number of TCRs sequenced in each sample and reported as counts per million. MAIT TCRs were defined by TRAV1-2 paired with TRAJ12, TRAJ20 or TRAJ33, and iNKT TCRs by TRAV10 paired with TRAJ18. VDJdb, accessed 1 November 2021, was searched for CMV, EBV and SARS-CoV-2 annotated TCRs, with TCRs annotated for multiple antigens excluded. TCRdb handled the public reads itself, with Q25 trimming in fastp and clone calling in MiXCR, and kept productive beta chains. Each CDR3 protein gets just one entry, which takes the most common genes and DNA from the rows behind it. These V and J calls are TCRdb output, not the study's own analysis. The sample data list some 89,000 distinct CDR3 sequences, and roughly 9.6% of these were observed just once. The ten biggest clones cover approximately 4.5% of the sample.

The chain employs TRBV24-1 and TRBJ2-1; tentative D gene TRBD1, with 6 bases matching. Material: whole blood, obtained at baseline. This TCR was sampled from an adult who was a healthcare worker with PCR-confirmed SARS-CoV-2 infection or an uninfected control (not recorded which). The CDR3: CATTAGRGADEQFF. The bases read TGTGCCACCACGGCCGGCAGGGGCGCGGATGAGCAGTTCTTC.